The source of this T cell receptor beta chain is a study of response to subunit inactivated influenza vaccine (dated by TCRdb to the late 2010s). About the study as a whole: The study used deep quantitative T cell receptor repertoire profiling to track responses to a trivalent subunit inactivated influenza vaccine. The research as a whole found: The authors suggested that each seasonal influenza vaccination may recruit only a limited number of new T cells.

Libraries were constructed by RT-PCR. Sequenced on an Illumina HiSeq 2500. TCRdb itself trimmed the public reads at Q25 with fastp, ran MiXCR and retained productive beta chains. Merged by CDR3 protein, the rows form single entries marked with the most common genes and DNA. The sample has 300,000 to 350,000 distinct CDR3 sequences on record, less than 25% of them singletons. Roughly a tenth of the sample is taken by the ten largest. As regards this clonotype: This receptor's antigen is unknown. No base qualities exist here, and no much larger clone lies one base off it.

The germline V gene specifies SGHRS as CDR1 and YFSETQ as CDR2. From cysteine to phenylalanine, the CDR3 is 16 amino acids long. Solely the CDR3 DNA is kept, with 48 bases framed from the first base. At the junction V is shortened by 4 bases and J by 6 bases; bases outside the gene matches: 10. The receptor chain draws on TRBV5-1 and TRBJ2-1, with 10 bases matching TRBD1. The source is a man between 50 and 69 years old who received an inactivated influenza vaccine. Donor details come from another sample of the same person, matched by shared clones. The material was PBMCs from blood, obtained approximately 20 months after vaccination. The DNA is TGCGCCAGCAGCATACTTCCGGGACAGGGGCTCAATGAGCAGTTCTTC. Protein translation: CASSILPGQGLNEQFF.